Below are 20 T cell receptor beta chains sequenced from a single sample in a study of blood T cell repertoires in COVID-19. Sequencing was performed with immunoSEQ multiplex PCR; in TCRdb, only in-frame clones are kept and a portion is missing. The sample has 150,000 to 200,000 clones; under 90% are singletons. The sequenced sample consisted of peripheral blood. These receptors were collected from a woman in her sixties or seventies with COVID-19, enrolled during active disease.

On this clone itself: Additional DNA sequences in this sample encode the identical CDR3. The V call is TRBV29-1, the J call TRBJ1-2, with unresolved D. Germline CDR1 reads SQVTM; CDR2 reads ANQGSEA. Between the trimmed V and J ends, which lost 2 bases and 2 bases, there was a span of 6 bases. The CDR3 is made up of 12 amino acids. The CDR3, as DNA: TGCAGCGTTGAACGGGGAAACTATGGCTACACCTTC. It translates to CSVERGNYGYTF.

This chain links TRBV7-2 with TRBJ2-3; maybe TRBD2 (5 bases). V lost 5 bases, J lost 4 bases, and 10 bases lay in between. CDR3 length equals 13 residues. Germline CDR1 is SGHTA and CDR2 is FQGNSA. The CDR3 DNA sequence: TGTGCCAGCAGCCCCAAAGCGGCAGATACGCAGTATTTT. The encoded protein is CASSPKAADTQYF.

The chain couples TRBV6-5 to TRBJ2-2; perhaps TRBD1 as D (5 bases). The CDR3 runs to 14 residues. Per germline, CDR1 MNHEY and CDR2 SVGAGI. V was clipped by 9 bases and J by 2 bases, with 13 bases between them. CDR3 nucleotide sequence: TGTGCCAGTAGGACATTAGGTAACACCGGGGAGCTGTTTTTT. It encodes CASRTLGNTGELFF.

This chain uses TRBV3-1 (or the pseudogene TRBV3-2) with TRBJ1-1, with D possibly being TRBD1 (5 bases). Germline assignment: CDR1 LGHDT and CDR2 YNNKEL (reference sequence). Trimming removed 4 bases at V and 3 bases at J, with 15 bases between. CDR3 length: 15 amino acids. The CDR3 sequence: CASSLRPGGYTEAFF. For the CDR3, the DNA is TGTGCCAGCAGCCTCCGCCCGGGGGGATACACTGAAGCTTTCTTT.

This clone was seen only a few times. V gene TRBV29-1 combines with J gene TRBJ1-1, with 11 positions matching TRBD1. This CDR3 has 12 residues. Germline V gene lookup returns CDR1 SQVTM and CDR2 ANQGSEA. J gave up 4 bases and V 7 bases, and 2 bases lay outside the gene matches. The CDR3 reads CSAGQGATEAFF. DNA of the CDR3: TGCAGCGCTGGACAGGGGGCCACTGAAGCTTTCTTT.

The chain is built from TRBV2 and TRBJ1-3; unclear D gene. Trimming stripped 6 bases from V and 1 base from J, with 13 bases between. Germline-derived CDR1 and CDR2 are SNHLY and FYNNEI. The CDR3 totals 15 residues. The CDR3 reads CASRRGAFSGNTIYF. In DNA form, the CDR3 reads TGTGCCAGCAGACGCGGCGCGTTTTCTGGAAACACCATATATTTT. The full variable domain, in which reference TRBV2 and TRBJ1-3 provide the parts outside the CDR3, is EPEVTQTPSHQVTQMGQEVILRCVPISNHLYFYWYRQILGQKVEFLVSFYNNEISEKSEIFDDQFSVERPDGSNFTLKIRSTKLEDSAMYFCASRRGAFSGNTIYFGEGSWLTVV.

This clone has just a few counts. This rearrangement joins TRBV28 to TRBJ2-7; D is undetermined. Trimming took off 5 bases at V and 3 bases at J, with 14 bases between the two ends. This CDR3 is built from 14 residues. Germline CDR1 is MDHEN and CDR2 is SYDVKM. The CDR3 loop is CASSPQTGDYEQYF. CDR3 nucleotide sequence: TGTGCCAGCAGTCCCCAGACGGGTGACTACGAGCAGTACTTC.

The rearrangement links TRBV19 to TRBJ2-1; 9 bases line up with TRBD2. This CDR3 region has 12 residues. Trimming cost V 5 bases and J 8 bases; bases outside gene matches: 1. Germline assignment: CDR1 LNHDA and CDR2 SQIVND (reference sequence). Here the CDR3 DNA reads TGTGCCAGTAGTGTAGCGGGAGATGAGCAGTTCTTC. Its translation: CASSVAGDEQFF.

V usage is TRBV6-5 and J usage is TRBJ1-1; 10 nucleotides align to TRBD1. This CDR3 has 13 residues. With V trimmed by 2 bases and J by 10 bases, 4 bases remained unmatched. The V gene's germline CDR1 is MNHEY and CDR2 SVGAGI. The CDR3 spells CASSYGDRGSAFF. In nucleotides, the CDR3 is TGTGCCAGCAGTTACGGGGACAGGGGATCAGCTTTCTTT.

Regarding this clone: The same CDR3 arises from other DNA sequences in this sample as well. V and J are TRBV5-1 and TRBJ2-3, with 9 nucleotides matching TRBD2. Unmatched junction bases numbered 2, after V lost 4 bases and J lost 2 bases. In germline, CDR1 is SGHRS, CDR2 YFSETQ. CDR3 size: 14 residues. Here the CDR3 DNA reads TGCGCCAGCAGCCTAGCGGGATCCACAGATACGCAGTATTTT. Amino acids: CASSLAGSTDTQYF.

The sample holds a few counts of this clone. The chain recombines TRBV3-1 (or the pseudogene TRBV3-2) with TRBJ2-3, with D maybe TRBD2 (5 bases). CDR3 length: 14 residues. Germline values: CDR1 LGHDT, CDR2 YNNKEL (reference sequence). V lost 4 bases and J 4 bases, leaving 12 bases between the germline ends. The CDR3 bases are TGTGCCAGCAGCCTCGCTAGCAGCTCAGATACGCAGTATTTT. It codes for CASSLASSSDTQYF.

Here the CDR3 DNA reads TGTGCCAGCAGCGGAGGGACAGCCGAGTGGCTGTTTTTT. It codes for CASSGGTAEWLFF. The chain employs TRBV2 and TRBJ1-4; 7 nucleotides align to TRBD1. The V and J ends lost 6 bases and 14 bases, in that order; junction bases with no gene match: 12. Germline V gene data show CDR1 as SNHLY and CDR2 as FYNNEI. The CDR3 contains 13 residues.

The rearrangement links TRBV27 to TRBJ1-6; TRBD1 is a possible D gene (5 bases). Trimming cost V 5 bases and J 0 bases, with 17 bases left between them. CDR3 length equals 18 residues. Germline CDR1 and CDR2: MNHEY and SMNVEV (reference sequence). CDR3 sequence: CASSLLSGMSSYNSPLHF. CDR3 sequence (DNA): TGTGCCAGCAGTCTTCTATCAGGGATGAGCTCCTATAATTCACCCCTCCACTTT.

Only one count was recorded for this clone. The chain employs TRBV3-1 (or the pseudogene TRBV3-2) and TRBJ2-2, with D possibly being TRBD1 (5 bases). The CDR3 runs 14 residues. Germline V gene data show CDR1 as LGHDT and CDR2 as YNNKEL (reference sequence). Trimming shortened V by 4 bases and J by 2 bases, and 8 bases separated the two germline ends. The CDR3 nucleotides read TGTGCCAGCAGCCTAGACAGAAACACCGGGGAGCTGTTTTTT. Amino acid sequence: CASSLDRNTGELFF.

This clone was recorded once. This chain links TRBV5-1 with TRBJ1-2; D is uncertain. V lost 0 bases to trimming and J lost 7 bases, with 16 bases between them. Germline V gene lookup returns CDR1 SGHRS and CDR2 YFSETQ. This CDR3 is 15 amino acids long. CDR3 sequence (DNA): TGCGCCAGCAGCTTGGATATGTTGGGAGGAAGTGGCTACACCTTC. Amino acid sequence: CASSLDMLGGSGYTF.

The genes are TRBV5-5 and TRBJ1-4, with 8 positions matching TRBD1. J lost 3 bases, V lost 0 bases, and 4 bases had no gene match. The CDR3 has 16 residues. Germline assignment: CDR1 SGHKS and CDR2 YYEKEE (reference sequence). CDR3 amino acids: CASSLGDRISNEKLFF. The CDR3 DNA follows: TGTGCCAGCAGCTTGGGGGACAGGATATCTAATGAAAAACTGTTTTTT. Full variable domain (missing parts from reference TRBV5-5 and TRBJ1-4): DAGVTQSPTHLIKTRGQQVTLRCSPISGHKSVSWYQQVLGQGPQFIFQYYEKEERGRGNFPDRFSARQFPNYSSELNVNALLLGDSALYLCASSLGDRISNEKLFFGSGTQLSVL.

This chain connects TRBV6-1 to TRBJ1-5; a weak D match, TRBD1 (5 bases). This CDR3 contains 15 residues. Germline V gene lookup returns CDR1 MNHNS and CDR2 SASEGT. Between the trimmed V and J ends, which lost 2 bases and 0 bases, there was a span of 8 bases. The CDR3 sequence: CASSERDYSNQPQHF. The CDR3 DNA reads TGTGCCAGCAGTGAAAGGGACTATAGCAATCAGCCCCAGCATTTT.

The rearrangement links TRBV5-5 to TRBJ1-1; no clear D. The CDR3 runs 14 residues. Trimming removed 4 bases at V and 1 base at J, with 11 bases between. Germline V gene data show CDR1 as SGHKS and CDR2 as YYEKEE (reference sequence). CDR3 sequence reads: CASSNGLANTEAFF. The DNA of the CDR3 is TGTGCCAGCAGCAATGGACTGGCGAACACTGAAGCTTTCTTT.

This sequence joins TRBV15 and TRBJ1-1; TRBD1 aligns across 8 bases. The length of the CDR3 is 15 residues. J was trimmed by 8 bases and V by 1 base; bases with no gene match: 9. The germline V gene has CDR1 LNHNV and CDR2 YYDKDF (reference sequence). The CDR3 coding sequence is TGTGCCACCAGCAGAGCAGGGGGCGGGGGTAGGGAAGCTTTCTTT. This translates into CATSRAGGGGREAFF.

The genes are TRBV6-2 or TRBV6-3 and TRBJ2-7, with D perhaps matching TRBD1 (5 bases). Germline lookup yields CDR1 MNHEY and CDR2 SVGEGT. The CDR3 is made up of 14 amino acids. V lost 6 bases to trimming and J lost 6 bases, with 18 bases between them. The CDR3 sequence is CASSPVAGKIEQYV. CDR3 nucleotide sequence: TGTGCCAGCAGCCCAGTGGCAGGGAAGATCGAGCAGTACGTC.